These 8 T cell receptor beta chains originate from one sample sequenced in a study of identical twins. A single record per CDR3 protein comes from TCRdb applying MiXCR to the 5' RACE reads. Here the sample spans a few hundred thousand distinct CDR3 sequences, roughly 9.9% being singletons. This sample also belongs to another study, concerning yellow fever vaccine responses in identical twins.

Sequences were obtained from PBMCs. All receptors come from a young woman in good health.

At least ten counts were recorded for this clonotype. The rearrangement joins TRBV4-3 to TRBJ2-1, with TRBD2 identical over 14 bases. There are 14 residues in the CDR3. J lost 10 bases, V lost 1 base, and 0 bases had no gene match. Germline V CDR1 and CDR2: LGHNA, YSLEER. CDR3 residues: CASSQGTSGGEQFF. For the CDR3, the DNA is TGCGCCAGCAGCCAAGGGACTAGCGGGGGGGAGCAGTTCTTC.

This clonotype was counted only a few times. V usage is TRBV12-3 or TRBV12-4 and J usage is TRBJ2-2; 11 nucleotides line up with TRBD1. This CDR3 has 18 residues. V was clipped by 2 bases and J by 2 bases; unmatched bases: 7. This CDR3 reads CASSLSRTGGENTGELFF. The DNA for the CDR3 is TGTGCCAGCAGTTTAAGCCGGACAGGGGGCGAAAACACCGGGGAGCTGTTTTTT.

This chain links TRBV12-5 with TRBJ2-2; D is ambiguous. Trimming stripped 3 bases from V and 5 bases from J, with 7 bases between. Germline CDR1 LGHNT, CDR2 FRNRAP. The CDR3 loop spans 13 amino acids. This chain's CDR3 is CASGLGFTGELFF. In DNA, the CDR3 is TGTGCTAGTGGTTTAGGTTTTACCGGGGAGCTGTTTTTT. Full variable domain (missing parts from reference TRBV12-5 and TRBJ2-2): DARVTQTPRHKVTEMGQEVTMRCQPILGHNTVFWYRQTMMQGLELLAYFRNRAPLDDSGMPKDRFSAEMPDATLATLKIQPSEPRDSAVYFCASGLGFTGELFFGEGSRLTVL.

This chain connects TRBV15 to TRBJ1-2, with D uncertain. V lost 0 bases to trimming and J lost 4 bases, with 12 bases between them. This CDR3 has 15 amino acids. CDR1 and CDR2 from the germline V gene are LNHNV and YYDKDF (reference sequence). CDR3 loop: CATSRDRREFYGYTF. The CDR3 DNA reads TGTGCCACCAGCAGAGATAGGAGGGAATTCTATGGCTACACCTTC.

This clonotype was observed at least ten times. The CDR3 coding sequence is TGTGCCAGCAGCTTTATGGGAGCGGGTCGCACAGATACGCAGTATTTT. Translating gives CASSFMGAGRTDTQYF. This sequence joins TRBV13 and TRBJ2-3; perhaps TRBD2 as D (6 bases). The ends were cut back, 3 bases at V and 1 base at J, with 14 bases in the middle. The CDR3 extends over 16 amino acids. Germline CDR1 reads PRHDT; CDR2 reads FYEKMQ (reference sequence).

This clonotype showed up just a few times. V is TRBV3-1 and J is TRBJ2-5; 8 nucleotides line up with TRBD1. From germline, CDR1 is LGHDT and CDR2 YNNKEL (reference sequence). The CDR3 spans 14 residues. The V gene end was trimmed by 4 bases and the J gene end by 6 bases; junction bases not matched to a gene: 7. Written as DNA, the CDR3 is TGTGCCAGCAGCCCGGGGACAGGTGGACAGACCCAGTACTTC. This codes for CASSPGTGGQTQYF.

The CDR3 nucleotides are TGCAGTGCCTGGGACAGGGACGGCTACACCTTC. Encoded protein: CSAWDRDGYTF. This chain links TRBV20-1 with TRBJ1-2; 9 bases map to TRBD1. Losses at the gene ends were 6 bases for V and 8 bases for J; bases not matched to a gene: 4. This CDR3 contains 11 residues. Per the germline V gene, CDR1 is DFQATT and CDR2 is SNEGSKA (reference sequence).

The V and J genes are TRBV5-6 and TRBJ2-7, with 8 positions matching TRBD1. With V trimmed by 1 base and J by 2 bases, 2 bases remained unmatched. Germline V gene lookup returns CDR1 SGHDT and CDR2 YYEEEE. The length of the CDR3 is 14 residues. CDR3 sequence (DNA): TGTGCCAGCAGCTTGACGGGACAGGCCTACGAGCAGTACTTC. Protein sequence: CASSLTGQAYEQYF.